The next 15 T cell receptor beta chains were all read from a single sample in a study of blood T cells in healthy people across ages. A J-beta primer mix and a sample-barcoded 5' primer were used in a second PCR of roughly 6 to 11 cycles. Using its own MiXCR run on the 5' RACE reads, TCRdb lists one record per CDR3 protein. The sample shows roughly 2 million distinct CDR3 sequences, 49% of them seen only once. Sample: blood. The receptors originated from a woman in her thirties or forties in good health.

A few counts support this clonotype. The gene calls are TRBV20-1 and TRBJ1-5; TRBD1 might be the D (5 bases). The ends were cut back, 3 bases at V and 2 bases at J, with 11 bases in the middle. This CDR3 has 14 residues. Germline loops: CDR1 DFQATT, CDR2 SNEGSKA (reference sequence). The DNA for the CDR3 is TGCAGTGCTAGGGACACCCTTGGCAATCAGCCCCAGCATTTT. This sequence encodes CSARDTLGNQPQHF.

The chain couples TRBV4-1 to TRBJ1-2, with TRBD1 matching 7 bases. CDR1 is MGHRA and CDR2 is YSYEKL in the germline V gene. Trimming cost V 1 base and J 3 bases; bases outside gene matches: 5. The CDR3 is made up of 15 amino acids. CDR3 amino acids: CASSQVPGQDYGYTF. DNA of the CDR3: TGCGCCAGCAGCCAAGTCCCCGGACAGGACTATGGCTACACCTTC.

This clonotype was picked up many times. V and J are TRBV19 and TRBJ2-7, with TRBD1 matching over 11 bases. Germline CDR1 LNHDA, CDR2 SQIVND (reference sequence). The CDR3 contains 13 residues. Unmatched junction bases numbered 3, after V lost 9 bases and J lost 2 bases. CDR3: CASRDRGTYEQYF. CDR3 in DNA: TGTGCCAGCAGGGACAGGGGGACCTACGAGCAGTACTTC.

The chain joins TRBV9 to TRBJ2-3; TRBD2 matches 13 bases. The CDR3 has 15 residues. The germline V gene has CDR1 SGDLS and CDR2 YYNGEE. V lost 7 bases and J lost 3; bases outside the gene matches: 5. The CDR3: CASGELAGGTDTQYF. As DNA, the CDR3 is TGTGCCAGCGGGGAACTAGCGGGGGGGACAGATACGCAGTATTTT.

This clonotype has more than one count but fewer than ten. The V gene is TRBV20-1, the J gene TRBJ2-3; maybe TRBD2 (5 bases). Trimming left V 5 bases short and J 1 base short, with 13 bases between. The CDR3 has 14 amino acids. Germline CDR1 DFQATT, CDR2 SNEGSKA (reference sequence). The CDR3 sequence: CSAPKGAGTDTQYF. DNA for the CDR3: TGCAGTGCTCCCAAGGGAGCGGGCACAGATACGCAGTATTTT.

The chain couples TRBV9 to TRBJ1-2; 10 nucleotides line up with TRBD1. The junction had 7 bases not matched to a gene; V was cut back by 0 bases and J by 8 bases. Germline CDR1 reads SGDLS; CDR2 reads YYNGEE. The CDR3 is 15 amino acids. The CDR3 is CASSVGQGASWGYTF. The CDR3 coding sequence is TGTGCCAGCAGCGTAGGACAGGGGGCAAGCTGGGGCTACACCTTC.

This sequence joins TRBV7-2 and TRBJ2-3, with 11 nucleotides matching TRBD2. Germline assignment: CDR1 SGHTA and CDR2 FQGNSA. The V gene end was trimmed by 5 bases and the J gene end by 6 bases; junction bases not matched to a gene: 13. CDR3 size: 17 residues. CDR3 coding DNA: TGTGCCAGCAGCCTAGAGGTGACTAGCGGGGTAAAGGATACGCAGTATTTT. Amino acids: CASSLEVTSGVKDTQYF.

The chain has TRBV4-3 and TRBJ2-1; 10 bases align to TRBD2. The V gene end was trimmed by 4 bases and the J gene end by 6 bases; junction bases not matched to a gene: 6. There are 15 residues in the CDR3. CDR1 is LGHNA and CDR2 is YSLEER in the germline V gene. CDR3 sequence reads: CASSLGTSEGNEQFF. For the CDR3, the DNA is TGCGCCAGCAGCCTCGGGACTAGCGAGGGCAATGAGCAGTTCTTC.

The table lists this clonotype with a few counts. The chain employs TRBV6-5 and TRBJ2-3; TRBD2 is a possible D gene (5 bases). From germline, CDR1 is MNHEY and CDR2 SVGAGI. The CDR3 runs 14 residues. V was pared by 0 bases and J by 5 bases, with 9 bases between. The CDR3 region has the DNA TGTGCCAGCAGTTACTCGCTGGGGAGAGATACGCAGTATTTT. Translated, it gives CASSYSLGRDTQYF.

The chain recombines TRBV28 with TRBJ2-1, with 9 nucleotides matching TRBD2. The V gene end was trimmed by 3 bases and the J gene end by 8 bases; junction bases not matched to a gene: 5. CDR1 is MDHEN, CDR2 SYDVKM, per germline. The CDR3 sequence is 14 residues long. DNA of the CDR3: TGTGCCAGCAGTTTGGGCGGGGGGGCCTATGAGCAGTTCTTC. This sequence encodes CASSLGGGAYEQFF.

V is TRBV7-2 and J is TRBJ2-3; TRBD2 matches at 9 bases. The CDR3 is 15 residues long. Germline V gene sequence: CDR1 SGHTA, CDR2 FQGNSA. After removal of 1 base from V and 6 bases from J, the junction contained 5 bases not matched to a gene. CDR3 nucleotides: TGTGCCAGCAGCTTAGGCGGGGGGGCTTTTGATACGCAGTATTTT. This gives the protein CASSLGGGAFDTQYF.

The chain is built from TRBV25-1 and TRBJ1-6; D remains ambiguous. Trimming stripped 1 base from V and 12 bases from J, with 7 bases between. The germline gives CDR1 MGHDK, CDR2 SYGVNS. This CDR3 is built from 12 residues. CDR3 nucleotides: TGTGCCAGCAGTGAATCCGGTATACCCCTCCACTTT. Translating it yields CASSESGIPLHF.

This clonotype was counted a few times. The DNA for the CDR3 is TGTGCCAGCAGCTTAGGAAGCAGAGGCACAGATACGCAGTATTTT. It translates to CASSLGSRGTDTQYF. The rearrangement uses TRBV7-9 and TRBJ2-3; D is uncertain. Germline CDR1 SEHNR, CDR2 FQNEAQ (reference sequence). V lost 1 base, J lost 1 base, and 9 bases lay in between. This CDR3 has 15 amino acids. The full variable domain, rest sourced from reference TRBV7-9 and TRBJ2-3, is DTGVSQNPRHKITKRGQNVTFRCDPISEHNRLYWYRQTLGQGPEFLTYFQNEAQLEKSRLLSDRFSAERPKGSFSTLEIQRTEQGDSAMYLCASSLGSRGTDTQYFGPGTRLTVL.

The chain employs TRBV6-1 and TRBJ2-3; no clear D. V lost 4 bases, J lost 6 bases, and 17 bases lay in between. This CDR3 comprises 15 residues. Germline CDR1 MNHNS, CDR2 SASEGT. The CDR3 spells CASSVVIDGLDTQYF. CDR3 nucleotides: TGTGCCAGCAGTGTAGTTATAGACGGGCTTGATACGCAGTATTTT.

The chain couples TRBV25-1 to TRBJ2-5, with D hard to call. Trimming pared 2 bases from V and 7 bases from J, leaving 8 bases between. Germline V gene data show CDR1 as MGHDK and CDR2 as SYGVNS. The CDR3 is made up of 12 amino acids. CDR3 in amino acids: CASSELGVTQYF. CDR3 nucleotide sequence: TGTGCCAGCAGTGAACTCGGCGTGACCCAGTACTTC.